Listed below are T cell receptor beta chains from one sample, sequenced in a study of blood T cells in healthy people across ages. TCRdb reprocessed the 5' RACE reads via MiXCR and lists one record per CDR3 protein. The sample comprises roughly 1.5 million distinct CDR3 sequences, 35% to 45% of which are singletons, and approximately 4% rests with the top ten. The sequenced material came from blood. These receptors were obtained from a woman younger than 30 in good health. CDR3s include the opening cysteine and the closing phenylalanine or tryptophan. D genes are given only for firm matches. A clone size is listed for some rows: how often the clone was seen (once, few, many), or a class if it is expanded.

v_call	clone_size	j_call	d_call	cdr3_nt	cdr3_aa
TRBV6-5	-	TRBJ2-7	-	TGTGCCAGCAGTTACTCGTTCGGGAACCTCTACGAGCAGTACTTC	CASSYSFGNLYEQYF
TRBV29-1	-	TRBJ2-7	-	TGCAGCGTTGAGCCCAGGGGAGTCCGGAATGAGCAGTACTTC	CSVEPRGVRNEQYF
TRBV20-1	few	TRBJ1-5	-	TGCAGTGCTAGATCCGACGGTCGGGGTCGTAAGAATCAGCCCCAGCATTTT	CSARSDGRGRKNQPQHF
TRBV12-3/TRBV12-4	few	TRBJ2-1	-	TGTGCCAGCAGTTTTATGGGCTACAATGAGCAGTTCTTC	CASSFMGYNEQFF
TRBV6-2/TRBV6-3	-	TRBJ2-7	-	TGTGCCAGCAGTTACCGGGCAGCGACCTACGAGCAGTACTTC	CASSYRAATYEQYF
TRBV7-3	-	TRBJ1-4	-	TGTGCCAGCCCCAGGGTCGGTGAAAAACTGTTTTTT	CASPRVGEKLFF
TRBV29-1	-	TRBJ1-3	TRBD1	TGCAGCGCGGGGACAGGATATGGAAACACCATATATTTT	CSAGTGYGNTIYF
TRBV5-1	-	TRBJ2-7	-	TGCGCCACCAGACAGGACTCCAACTTCTACGAGCAGTACTTC	CATRQDSNFYEQYF
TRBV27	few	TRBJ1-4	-	TGTGCCAGCAGTTTAAATGGGGTGTCCGATGAAAAACTGTTTTTT	CASSLNGVSDEKLFF
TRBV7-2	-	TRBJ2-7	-	TGTGCCAGCAGCTTTGCGGGTCGCTCCTACGTGCAGTATTTC	CASSFAGRSYVQYF
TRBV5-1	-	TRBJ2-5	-	TGCGCCAGCAGCTTGACAGCCGCAATAGAGACCCAGTACTTC	CASSLTAAIETQYF
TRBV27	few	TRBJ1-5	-	TGTGCCAGCAGTTTATACAGGGAACAGCCCCAGCATTTT	CASSLYREQPQHF
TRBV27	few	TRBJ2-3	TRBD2	TGTGCCAGCAGTTTCATTGGACTAGCGGGGGTGGATACGCAGTATTTT	CASSFIGLAGVDTQYF
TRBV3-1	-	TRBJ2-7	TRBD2	TGTGCCAGCGGCCAAACCGGTTCTGAAGCGGGAGGGAGCGAGCAGTACTTC	CASGQTGSEAGGSEQYF
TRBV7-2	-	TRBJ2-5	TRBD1	TGTGCCAGCAGCGAACCGGGACAGGGCTTCCAAGAGACCCAGTACTTC	CASSEPGQGFQETQYF
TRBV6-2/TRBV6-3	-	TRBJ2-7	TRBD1	TGTGCCAGCATCGACCGAACAGGGGGCGTATATCGTTCCTACGAGCAGTACTTC	CASIDRTGGVYRSYEQYF
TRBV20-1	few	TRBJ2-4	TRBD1	TGCAGCCCACTGGGACAGGGCCGAGACATTCAGTACTTC	CSPLGQGRDIQYF
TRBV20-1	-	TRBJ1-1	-	TGCAGTGCTAGAGTAGTCGATTGGTACACTGAAGCTTTCTTT	CSARVVDWYTEAFF
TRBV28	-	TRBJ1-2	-	TGTGCCAGCAGTCTCCTCACAGGACACTATGGCTACACCTTC	CASSLLTGHYGYTF
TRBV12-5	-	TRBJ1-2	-	TGTGCTAGTGGTTCCGGTGTAGGGGGCTATGGCTACACCTTC	CASGSGVGGYGYTF
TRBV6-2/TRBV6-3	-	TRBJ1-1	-	TGTGCCAGCAGGCGAGATGCCCAATTCGACACTGAAGCTTTCTTT	CASRRDAQFDTEAFF
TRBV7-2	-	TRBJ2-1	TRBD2	TGTGCCAGCAGCTTAGGAGATAGCGGGAGGGCCTACTACAATGAGCAGTTCTTC	CASSLGDSGRAYYNEQFF
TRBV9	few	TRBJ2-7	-	TGTGCCAGCAGCGTAGGACAGGATGCAAGGTACGAGCAGTACTTC	CASSVGQDARYEQYF
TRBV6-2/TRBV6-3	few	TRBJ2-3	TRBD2	TGTGCCAGCAGTTACCGGCCTAGCGGGGGGGCCGGAGATACGCAGTATTTT	CASSYRPSGGAGDTQYF
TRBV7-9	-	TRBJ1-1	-	TGTGCCAGCACCGAGCTGACAGGAGTGAACACTGAAGCTTTCTTT	CASTELTGVNTEAFF
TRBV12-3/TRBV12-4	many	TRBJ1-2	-	TGTGCCAGCAGCTTTCTGGGGCAGGGCTATGGCTACACCTTC	CASSFLGQGYGYTF
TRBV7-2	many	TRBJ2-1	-	TGTGCCAGCAGTCCCCGCGGGGCCTACAATGAGCAGTTCTTC	CASSPRGAYNEQFF
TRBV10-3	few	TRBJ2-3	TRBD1	TGTGCCATCACCGTGGACAGGGGGGGAGATACGCAGTATTTT	CAITVDRGGDTQYF
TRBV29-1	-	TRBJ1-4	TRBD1	TGCAGCGGTCGACAGGGGGGGGAAAATGAAAAACTGTTTTTT	CSGRQGGENEKLFF
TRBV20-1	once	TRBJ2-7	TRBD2	TGCAGTGCTAGTGGTAGCGGGGGGCGCCCCTCCTACGAGCAGTACTTC	CSASGSGGRPSYEQYF
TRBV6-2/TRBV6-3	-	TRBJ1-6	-	TGTGCCAGCAGTTTCAACCTCGGGTCCTATAATTCACCCCTCCACTTT	CASSFNLGSYNSPLHF
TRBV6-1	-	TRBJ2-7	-	TGTGCCAGCAGTGAAGATGGGGGCTCCTACAATGAGCAGTACTTC	CASSEDGGSYNEQYF
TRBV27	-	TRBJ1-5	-	TGTGCCAGCAGTTTGAACGGGCGGGATAGCAATCAGCCCCAGCATTTT	CASSLNGRDSNQPQHF
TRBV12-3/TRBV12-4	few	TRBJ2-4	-	TGTGCCAGCAGTTTAGGCCGGGAACTAGCCAAAAACATTCAGTACTTC	CASSLGRELAKNIQYF
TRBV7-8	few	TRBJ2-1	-	TGTGCCAGCATAGGGAGAAGCTACAATGAGCAGTTCTTC	CASIGRSYNEQFF
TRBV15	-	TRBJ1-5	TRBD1	TGTGCCACCAGCCGGGGACAGGCGTTTGGGAATCAGCCCCAGCATTTT	CATSRGQAFGNQPQHF
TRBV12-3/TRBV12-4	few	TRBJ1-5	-	TGTGCCAGCAGTTCGACCCAACAGATGCCCCAGCATTTT	CASSSTQQMPQHF
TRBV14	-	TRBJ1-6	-	TGTGCCAGCAGCCAAATACTCGGGACGGAAAATTCACCCCTCCACTTT	CASSQILGTENSPLHF
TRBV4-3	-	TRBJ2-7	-	TGCGCCAGCAGCCAAAATCTCGTTACAGCGCCTTCCTACGAGCAGTACTTC	CASSQNLVTAPSYEQYF
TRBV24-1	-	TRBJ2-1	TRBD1	TGTGCCACCAGCCTGACAGGGGGTAATATATACAATGAGCGGTTCTTC	CATSLTGGNIYNERFF
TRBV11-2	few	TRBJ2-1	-	TGTGCCAGCAGCTTAAGACCGGGTGGGGTGTATGAGCAGTTCTTC	CASSLRPGGVYEQFF
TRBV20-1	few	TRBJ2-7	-	TGCAGTGCCTTACACTCTATCGGGGAGCAGTACTTC	CSALHSIGEQYF
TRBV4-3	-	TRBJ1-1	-	TGCGCCAGCAGCCGACTGGGGGTTAACACTGAAGCTTTCTTT	CASSRLGVNTEAFF
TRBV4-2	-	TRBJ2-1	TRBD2	TGTGCCAGCAGCCAAAGAGGAGGACTAGCGGGAGGTTGGGAGCAGTTCTTC	CASSQRGGLAGGWEQFF
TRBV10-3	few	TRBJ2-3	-	TGTGCCATCAGTGAGTCGGCTCCCGGGCCAGATACGCAGTATTTT	CAISESAPGPDTQYF
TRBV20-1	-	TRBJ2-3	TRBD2	TGCAGTGCTAGAGATCGCGGGGGATCAGATACGCAGTATTTT	CSARDRGGSDTQYF
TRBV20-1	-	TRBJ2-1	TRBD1	TGCAGTGCTAGGGGGACCGGGACAGGGAGAGGTTTAGGGTCCTACAATGAGCAGTTCTTC	CSARGTGTGRGLGSYNEQFF
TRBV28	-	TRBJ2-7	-	TGTGCCAGCACTCAGGACAACTACGAGCAGTACTTC	CASTQDNYEQYF
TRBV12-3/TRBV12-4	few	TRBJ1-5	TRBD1	TGTGCCAGCAAATCCGGACAGGGTAGCAACCAGCCCCAGCATTTT	CASKSGQGSNQPQHF
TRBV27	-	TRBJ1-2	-	TGTGCCAGCAGTTCAGGGGTCAGCTATGGCTACACCTTC	CASSSGVSYGYTF
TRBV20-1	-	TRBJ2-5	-	TGCAGTGCTAGAGACGCCAGGGGCGGAGAGACCCAGTACTTC	CSARDARGGETQYF
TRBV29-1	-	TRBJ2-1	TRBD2	TGCAGCGTTGGGGGTGGAAGCGGGGGAAGGAATGAGCAGTTCTTC	CSVGGGSGGRNEQFF
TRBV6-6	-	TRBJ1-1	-	TGTGCCAGCAGTTACGAGAGGTTATGGAACACTGAAGCTTTCTTT	CASSYERLWNTEAFF
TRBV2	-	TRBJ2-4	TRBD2	TGTGCCAGCAGTGACAAGGGACTAGCGGTCACAGAGCAGTACTTC	CASSDKGLAVTEQYF